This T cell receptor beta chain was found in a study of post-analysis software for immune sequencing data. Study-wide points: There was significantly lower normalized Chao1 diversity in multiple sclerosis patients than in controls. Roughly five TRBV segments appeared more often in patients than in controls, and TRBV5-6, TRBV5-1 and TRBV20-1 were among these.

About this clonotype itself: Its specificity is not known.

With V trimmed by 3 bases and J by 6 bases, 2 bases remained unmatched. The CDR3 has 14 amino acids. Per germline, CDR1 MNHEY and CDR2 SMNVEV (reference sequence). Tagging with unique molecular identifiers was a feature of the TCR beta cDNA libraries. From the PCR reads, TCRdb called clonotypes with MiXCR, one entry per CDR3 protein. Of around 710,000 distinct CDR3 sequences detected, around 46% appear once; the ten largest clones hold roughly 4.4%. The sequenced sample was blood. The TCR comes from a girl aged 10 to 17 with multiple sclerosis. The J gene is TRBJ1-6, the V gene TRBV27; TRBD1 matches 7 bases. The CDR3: CASSFRDSNSPLHF. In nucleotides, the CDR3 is TGTGCCAGCAGTTTTAGGGACAGTAATTCACCCCTCCACTTT.